Below are 23 T cell receptor beta chains sequenced from a single sample in a study of blood T cell repertoires in COVID-19. Sequencing used immunoSEQ multiplex PCR; TCRdb keeps in-frame clones, though not all of them. The data show about 120,000 clones, with approximately 85% seen just once and approximately 17% held by the top ten. The sequencing input was peripheral blood. The source of these receptors is a man aged 25 to 40 with COVID-19, enrolled during active disease.

This clone was observed a few times. This rearrangement joins TRBV6-5 to TRBJ2-7; weak D call: TRBD1 (5 bases). The CDR3 sequence is 14 residues long. Trimming left V 7 bases short and J 2 bases short, with 15 bases between. The V gene's germline CDR1 is MNHEY and CDR2 SVGAGI. The CDR3 nucleotides are TGTGCCAGCATCTCCCAGGGTAATACCTACGAGCAGTACTTC. As protein: CASISQGNTYEQYF.

The chain has TRBV4-3 and TRBJ2-1; TRBD1 is a possible D gene (5 bases). Per germline, CDR1 LGHNA and CDR2 YSLEER. The CDR3 covers 14 residues. With 0 bases removed from V and 7 bases from J, the gap between germline ends came to 10 bases. CDR3 bases: TGCGCCAGCAGCCAAGATGCCAGGGTAAATGAGCAGTTCTTC. Translating it yields CASSQDARVNEQFF.

This sequence joins TRBV4-2 and TRBJ1-6, with a weak D call TRBD1 (6 bases). This CDR3 contains 16 residues. V shed 0 bases and J shed 7 bases, with 13 bases lying between them. Looked up from germline, CDR1 is LGHNA and CDR2 is YNFKEQ. CDR3 in amino acids: CASSQDATGSNSPLHF. In nucleotides, the CDR3 is TGTGCCAGCAGCCAAGATGCGACAGGATCAAATTCACCCCTCCACTTT.

The chain couples TRBV5-8 to TRBJ1-6, with D possibly TRBD1 on 5 matching bases. Germline values: CDR1 SGHTS, CDR2 YDEGEE. The CDR3 extends over 16 amino acids. Trimming cost V 4 bases and J 0 bases, with 11 bases left between them. The CDR3: CASSPEGDSYNSPLHF. The CDR3, as DNA: TGTGCCAGCAGCCCGGAAGGGGACTCCTATAATTCACCCCTCCACTTT.

V and J are TRBV19 and TRBJ2-7; 7 nucleotides line up with TRBD1. V shed 4 bases and J 4 bases; nucleotides not matched to a gene: 4. The CDR3 loop spans 13 amino acids. CDR1 LNHDA and CDR2 SQIVND come from the germline V gene (reference sequence). CDR3 DNA sequence: TGTGCCAGTAGTAAGGGACAGTCGTACGAGCAGTACTTC. This codes for CASSKGQSYEQYF.

The chain links TRBV5-6 to TRBJ2-1, with no clear D. Trimming removed 1 base at V and 2 bases at J, with 7 bases between. The CDR3 extends over 14 amino acids. CDR1 and CDR2 (germline): SGHDT, YYEEEE. CDR3 bases: TGTGCCAGCAGCTTGCCTAGAACCTACAATGAGCAGTTCTTC. It encodes CASSLPRTYNEQFF.

This clone was recorded once. This chain joins TRBV27 and TRBJ2-7; 8 bases align to TRBD2. Germline CDR1 MNHEY, CDR2 SMNVEV (reference sequence). The CDR3 consists of 16 residues. With 0 bases clipped from V and 0 bases from J, the junction kept 4 bases outside the gene matches. CDR3 sequence reads: CASSLSVAGSSYEQYF. The CDR3 region has the DNA TGTGCCAGCAGTTTATCGGTAGCGGGAAGCTCCTACGAGCAGTACTTC.

The rearrangement uses TRBV25-1 and TRBJ2-2, with no clear D. The germline gives CDR1 MGHDK, CDR2 SYGVNS. V lost 4 bases to trimming and J lost 4 bases, with 16 bases between them. The CDR3 contains 16 residues. The DNA for the CDR3 is TGTGCCAGCAGTGCCGCAAGGCGGCCCACCACCGGGGAGCTGTTTTTT. Translated, it gives CASSAARRPTTGELFF.

This clone was recorded once. The chain recombines TRBV5-6 with TRBJ1-2; 7 positions agree with TRBD1. This CDR3 spans 15 amino acids. The trim removed 3 bases at V and 0 bases at J, leaving 5 bases unmatched. Germline loops: CDR1 SGHDT, CDR2 YYEEEE. The CDR3 DNA reads as TGTGCCAGCAGCTACACCGGGACAGCTAACTATGGCTACACCTTC. Its protein is CASSYTGTANYGYTF.

The CDR3 DNA is TGTGCCAGCAGCTCACAAGGGCGGACAAGCCACGAGCAGTACTTC. Translation: CASSSQGRTSHEQYF. The rearrangement links TRBV7-2 to TRBJ2-7; TRBD1 is a possible D gene (5 bases). Deletions cut 4 bases from V and 5 bases from J, with 18 bases between. The CDR3 is made up of 15 amino acids. The germline V gene has CDR1 SGHTA and CDR2 FQGNSA.

The chain combines TRBV10-3 with TRBJ1-1, with D maybe TRBD1 (5 bases). This CDR3 is 14 amino acids long. V was shortened by 7 bases and J by 0 bases, with 12 bases between the two germline ends. Germline V CDR1 and CDR2: ENHRY, SYGVKD. The CDR3 region is CAITETALNTEAFF. The CDR3 DNA follows: TGTGCCATCACCGAGACAGCCTTGAACACTGAAGCTTTCTTT.

The V call is TRBV18, the J call TRBJ1-6; 9 bases align to TRBD1. CDR3 length equals 16 residues. CDR1 and CDR2 from the germline V gene are KGHSH and LQKENI. V lost 3 bases and J lost 12; bases outside the gene matches: 12. The CDR3 coding sequence is TGTGCCAGCTCACCCGAAGTCCCGGGACAGGGTTTACCCCTCCACTTT. Amino acid sequence: CASSPEVPGQGLPLHF.

By sample share, this clone is medium-sized. V is TRBV27 and J is TRBJ1-6, with D unresolved. CDR1 and CDR2 from the germline V gene are MNHEY and SMNVEV (reference sequence). The CDR3 runs 16 residues. V lost 5 bases to trimming and J lost 7 bases, with 18 bases between them. The CDR3 coding sequence is TGTGCCAGCAGTCTTACGGCGGGGTCCCCCAATTCACCCCTCCACTTT. It translates to CASSLTAGSPNSPLHF.

V gene TRBV5-1 combines with J gene TRBJ2-7; a possible D gene is TRBD1 (5 bases). The CDR3 extends over 12 amino acids. Germline assignment: CDR1 SGHRS and CDR2 YFSETQ. V lost 4 bases, J lost 3 bases, and 8 bases lay in between. DNA of the CDR3: TGCGCCAGCAGCCGGCAGGGCTACGAGCAGTACTTC. It encodes CASSRQGYEQYF.

This clone was detected only once. The V call is TRBV12-3 or TRBV12-4, the J call TRBJ1-6; D ambiguous. The length of the CDR3 is 11 residues. V dropped 6 bases and J dropped 8 bases, with 5 bases sitting between them. The CDR3 region has the DNA TGTGCCAGCAGCCTTTATTCACCCCTCCACTTT. It yields the protein CASSLYSPLHF.

This chain links TRBV7-3 with TRBJ2-3; 7 bases agree with TRBD2. With V trimmed by 1 base and J by 0 bases, 4 bases remained unmatched. The CDR3 has 16 residues. The V gene's germline CDR1 is SGHTA and CDR2 FQGTGA. The DNA of the CDR3 is TGTGCCAGCAGCTTAATCGGGGGGACTAGCACAGATACGCAGTATTTT. This sequence encodes CASSLIGGTSTDTQYF.

This clone showed up just a few times. This rearrangement joins TRBV5-4 to TRBJ2-7; TRBD2 aligns across 8 bases. The CDR3 length is 15 residues. The J segment lost 0 bases and the V segment lost 4 bases, leaving 6 bases of the junction unmatched. Germline loops: CDR1 SGHNT, CDR2 YYREEE (reference sequence). DNA of the CDR3: TGTGCCAGCAGCAAACTAGCGGCGGCCTCCTACGAGCAGTACTTC. Translation: CASSKLAAASYEQYF.

The chain carries TRBV18 and TRBJ2-5; D ambiguous. Germline V lookup: CDR1 KGHSH, CDR2 LQKENI. The CDR3 sequence is 13 residues long. Trimming took 5 bases from V and 4 from J, leaving 11 bases between them. CDR3 loop: CASSTGSGETQYF. The DNA for the CDR3 is TGTGCCAGCTCAACGGGTTCGGGAGAGACCCAGTACTTC.

The V call is TRBV14, the J call TRBJ1-6; D might be TRBD1 (6 bases). This CDR3 has 16 amino acids. V lost 0 bases and J 2 bases, leaving 8 bases between the germline ends. The germline V gene encodes CDR1 SGHDN and CDR2 FVKESK. The CDR3 here is CASSQDRGAYNSPLHF. Here the CDR3 DNA reads TGTGCCAGCAGCCAAGACAGGGGCGCCTATAATTCACCCCTCCACTTT. The whole variable domain, filled in from reference TRBV14 and TRBJ1-6, reads EAGVTQFPSHSVIEKGQTVTLRCDPISGHDNLYWYRRVMGKEIKFLLHFVKESKQDESGMPNNRFLAERTGGTYSTLKVQPAELEDSGVYFCASSQDRGAYNSPLHFGNGTRLTVT.

The chain joins TRBV30 to TRBJ2-2; maybe TRBD2 (5 bases). V dropped 0 bases and J dropped 3 bases, with 11 bases sitting between them. Germline assignment: CDR1 GTSNPN and CDR2 SVGIG (reference sequence). This CDR3 comprises 15 residues. CDR3: CAWSVRGLDTGELFF. DNA for the CDR3: TGTGCCTGGAGTGTGAGAGGACTGGACACCGGGGAGCTGTTTTTT.

The V and J genes are TRBV9 and TRBJ2-2, with D possibly TRBD2 on 5 matching bases. Germline assignment: CDR1 SGDLS and CDR2 YYNGEE. The CDR3 runs to 13 residues. Trimming left V 0 bases short and J 11 bases short, with 11 bases between. CDR3 sequence reads: CASSVGGRTELFF. CDR3 in DNA: TGTGCCAGCAGCGTAGGCGGCCGGACTGAGCTGTTTTTT.

The chain links TRBV2 to TRBJ1-1; D uncertain. Trimming cost V 7 bases and J 5 bases, with 14 bases left between them. Germline V CDR1 and CDR2: SNHLY, FYNNEI. There are 13 residues in the CDR3. CDR3 residues: CASNRERRTEAFF. The CDR3 coding sequence is TGTGCCAGCAACCGAGAGAGGAGAACTGAAGCTTTCTTT. The full variable domain, rest sourced from reference TRBV2 and TRBJ1-1, is EPEVTQTPSHQVTQMGQEVILRCVPISNHLYFYWYRQILGQKVEFLVSFYNNEISEKSEIFDDQFSVERPDGSNFTLKIRSTKLEDSAMYFCASNRERRTEAFFGQGTRLTVV.

This chain connects TRBV11-2 to TRBJ2-3; TRBD1 aligns across 7 bases. This CDR3 region has 18 residues. Looked up from germline, CDR1 is SGHAT and CDR2 is FQNNGV. The ends lost 5 bases at V and 1 base at J; junction bases unmatched: 15. For the CDR3, the DNA is TGTGCCAGCAGCACCGGACAGGCTCAAGCTCGGGGCACAGATACGCAGTATTTT. The encoded protein is CASSTGQAQARGTDTQYF.